These 32 T cell receptor beta chains were all obtained from the same sample, sequenced in a study of Graves' ophthalmopathy and Graves' hyperthyroidism. As the template, RNA transcripts were used to amplify TCR beta CDR3 regions. HTBI primers were used in a first-round RT-PCR, which preceded a second-round multiplex PCR. In TCRdb, the multiplex PCR reads were re-called with MiXCR into one record per CDR3 protein. The sample holds under 800,000 distinct CDR3 sequences; around a fifth are singletons and the top ten take roughly 7.4%. Sequencing was performed on peripheral blood. These receptors all come from a woman under 30 with stable Graves' hyperthyroidism. Some clones in this sample may be carry-over from other donors' samples.

In its sample, this clonotype was seen many times. The rearrangement joins TRBV10-3 to TRBJ1-2; possibly TRBD1 for D (6 bases). Between the trimmed V and J ends, which lost 2 bases and 3 bases, there was a span of 7 bases. CDR3 size: 13 residues. CDR1 is ENHRY, CDR2 SYGVKD, per germline. The CDR3 nucleotides read TGTGCCATCAGTGAGAGGACAGACTATGGCTACACCTTC. It encodes CAISERTDYGYTF.

This clonotype has ten or more counts. The V gene is TRBV6-5, the J gene TRBJ2-2, with a weak D call TRBD1 (5 bases). The germline V gene has CDR1 MNHEY and CDR2 SVGAGI. Trimming took off 2 bases at V and 6 bases at J, with 13 bases between the two ends. There are 15 residues in the CDR3. The CDR3 region is CASSYSSRGSGELFF. The CDR3 DNA is TGTGCCAGCAGTTACAGCTCAAGGGGCTCCGGGGAGCTGTTTTTT.

The chain couples TRBV6-1 to TRBJ2-7; TRBD1 aligns across 8 bases. Losses at the gene ends were 3 bases for V and 2 bases for J; bases not matched to a gene: 6. Germline V gene data show CDR1 as MNHNS and CDR2 as SASEGT. CDR3 size: 15 residues. The CDR3 region has the DNA TGTGCCAGCAGTGACCAGGGGGCTTGGCCCTACGAGCAGTACTTC. Translation: CASSDQGAWPYEQYF.

A remark on this clonotype: Compared with germline, one end of the junction differs, possibly owing to a read error. This chain links TRBV15 with TRBJ2-7; 10 nucleotides agree with TRBD2. This CDR3 has 17 amino acids. Germline V gives CDR1 LNHNV, CDR2 YYDKDF (reference sequence). For the CDR3, the DNA is TGTGCCACCAGCGGGGAGGCGAGCGGGAGGGCCTCCCACGAGCAGTACTTC. It encodes CATSGEASGRASHEQYF.

Of note for this clonotype: The junction and the germline gene differ at one end; a read error may be behind it. J is TRBJ2-7 and V is TRBV7-2, with 9 bases matching TRBD2. The CDR3 totals 14 residues. The germline gives CDR1 SGHTA, CDR2 FQGNSA. This CDR3 reads CATSRREGYGEQYF. Here the CDR3 DNA reads TGTGCCACCAGCAGGCGGGAGGGTTACGGCGAGCAGTACTTC.

This clonotype was observed many times. The chain has TRBV7-6 and TRBJ1-1; D gene uncertain. V shed 5 bases and J shed 0 bases, with 16 bases lying between them. CDR1 is SGHVS, CDR2 FNYEAQ, per germline. CDR3 length: 16 amino acids. CDR3 sequence (DNA): TGTGCCAGCAGCCAATTTGGCGGCCTCATGAACACTGAAGCTTTCTTT. Protein: CASSQFGGLMNTEAFF.

The sample holds many counts of this clonotype. V usage is TRBV5-1 and J usage is TRBJ1-3, with 7 bases fitting TRBD1. Trimming cost V 3 bases and J 0 bases; bases outside gene matches: 9. Germline lookup yields CDR1 SGHRS and CDR2 YFSETQ. The CDR3 is 17 amino acids. CDR3 nucleotides: TGCGCCAGCAGCTCCAGGACAGGATTGAGCTCTGGAAACACCATATATTTT. It translates to CASSSRTGLSSGNTIYF.

This clonotype was observed many times. This chain links TRBV15 with TRBJ2-2; no definite D call. The germline V and J ends were trimmed by 5 bases and 7 bases, with 14 bases remaining between them. The CDR3 is made up of 14 amino acids. Germline CDR1 is LNHNV and CDR2 is YYDKDF (reference sequence). The CDR3 DNA is TGTGCCACCAGCGCCCGCGACACACGCGGGGAGCTGTTTTTT. Protein sequence: CATSARDTRGELFF.

This clonotype was detected a few times. The rearrangement uses TRBV9 and TRBJ1-3; D uncertain. Trimming stripped 0 bases from V and 3 bases from J, with 16 bases between. Germline V CDR1 and CDR2: SGDLS, YYNGEE. The CDR3 has 17 amino acids. The DNA of the CDR3 is TGTGCCAGCAGCGTAGGTTTGAGTGGAGGCATTGGAAACACCATATATTTT. Its translation: CASSVGLSGGIGNTIYF. Drawing the rest from reference TRBV9 and TRBJ1-3, the complete variable domain is DSGVTQTPKHLITATGQRVTLRCSPRSGDLSVYWYQQSLDQGLQFLIQYYNGEERAKGNILERFSAQQFPDLHSELNLSSLELGDSALYFCASSVGLSGGIGNTIYFGEGSWLTVV.

This clonotype was recorded at least ten times. The genes are TRBV20-1 and TRBJ1-5; D remains unclear. The CDR3 runs to 12 residues. The V gene lost 3 bases and the J gene lost 6 bases, with 9 bases spanning the gap. CDR1 DFQATT and CDR2 SNEGSKA come from the germline V gene (reference sequence). In DNA, the CDR3 is TGCAGTGCTAGTCGCGCAGGTCAGCCCCAGCATTTT. Translation: CSASRAGQPQHF.

In nucleotides, the CDR3 is TGTGCCAGCAGCCCTTTATGGGACGAACCCTACGAGCAGTACTTC. Protein product: CASSPLWDEPYEQYF. The chain uses TRBV28 and TRBJ2-7; D possibly uses TRBD1 or TRBD2 (5 bases each). The CDR3 consists of 15 residues. CDR1 and CDR2 from the germline V gene are MDHEN and SYDVKM. With 6 bases removed from V and 2 bases from J, the gap between germline ends came to 17 bases.

This clonotype was seen at least ten times. This rearrangement joins TRBV20-1 to TRBJ1-2; D is ambiguous. V lost 3 bases and J lost 2, with 7 bases in between. In germline, CDR1 is DFQATT, CDR2 SNEGSKA (reference sequence). This CDR3 region has 12 residues. CDR3 loop: CSARLANYGYTF. The CDR3 DNA follows: TGCAGTGCTAGGTTGGCGAACTATGGCTACACCTTC.

This clonotype was seen at least ten times. The chain carries TRBV12-3 or TRBV12-4 and TRBJ2-5; no clear D gene. The V gene lost 2 bases and the J gene lost 3 bases, with 4 bases spanning the gap. CDR3 length: 12 residues. The CDR3 sequence: CASSLFKETQYF. The CDR3 DNA is TGTGCCAGCAGTTTATTCAAAGAGACCCAGTACTTC.

This clonotype was detected only a few times. This sequence joins TRBV20-1 and TRBJ2-7; D perhaps matches TRBD1 (6 bases). Trimming left V 3 bases short and J 7 bases short, with 19 bases between. This CDR3 region has 14 residues. Germline-derived CDR1 and CDR2 are DFQATT and SNEGSKA (reference sequence). Written as DNA, the CDR3 is TGCAGTGCTAGCGTCGCGGACAGCTTGGGGGAGCAGTACTTC. Translation gives CSASVADSLGEQYF.

This clonotype was found many times. This rearrangement joins TRBV6-1 to TRBJ1-5; D gene ambiguous. Germline CDR1 MNHNS, CDR2 SASEGT. There are 11 residues in the CDR3. Trimming removed 5 bases from V and 11 bases from J, with 10 bases in between. CDR3 nucleotides: TGTGCCAGCAGTACACAAAGGGCCCAGCATTTT. This gives the protein CASSTQRAQHF.

J is TRBJ2-7 and V is TRBV27; 8 bases are a match to TRBD1. V dropped 6 bases and J dropped 2; count of bases not matched to a gene: 12. The germline gives CDR1 MNHEY, CDR2 SMNVEV (reference sequence). The CDR3 length is 16 residues. The CDR3 nucleotides read TGTGCCAGCAGCCACACTACCAGGGGGCCCCCCTACGAGCAGTACTTC. Its protein is CASSHTTRGPPYEQYF.

This clonotype has only a few counts. The chain combines TRBV20-1 with TRBJ2-7; D assignment may be TRBD1 or TRBD2 (5 bases each). The V end was cut by 4 bases, the J end by 4 bases, with 11 bases between. CDR3 size: 12 residues. In germline, CDR1 is DFQATT, CDR2 SNEGSKA (reference sequence). CDR3 residues: CSATGPGYEQYF. CDR3 nucleotides: TGCAGTGCTACGGGGCCTGGGTACGAGCAGTACTTC.

Ten or more counts support this clonotype. The CDR3 loop reads CASSGGGYGYTF. The CDR3, as DNA: TGTGCCAGCTCGGGGGGAGGATATGGCTACACCTTC. The chain links TRBV27 to TRBJ1-2, with D possibly TRBD1 on 5 matching bases. This CDR3 comprises 12 residues. Per the germline V gene, CDR1 is MNHEY and CDR2 is SMNVEV (reference sequence). Trimming removed 8 bases at V and 5 bases at J, with 12 bases between.

This clonotype was observed many times. V and J are TRBV18 and TRBJ1-2; D perhaps matches TRBD1 (5 bases). CDR1 is KGHSH and CDR2 is LQKENI in the germline V gene. The germline V and J ends were trimmed by 3 bases and 4 bases, with 12 bases remaining between them. This CDR3 has 14 amino acids. CDR3 nucleotide sequence: TGTGCCAGCTCACCGAGCACAGGCCCCTATGGCTACACCTTC. As protein: CASSPSTGPYGYTF.

Many counts were recorded for this clonotype. The chain recombines TRBV11-1 with TRBJ2-2, with D perhaps assigned TRBD1 or TRBD2 (5 bases each). CDR3 length equals 18 residues. CDR1 is SGHAT and CDR2 is FQDESV in the germline V gene (reference sequence). With 5 bases removed from V and 2 bases from J, the gap between germline ends came to 21 bases. The CDR3 nucleotides read TGTGCCAGCAGCGGATTCATACAGGTTCGGGACAACACCGGGGAGCTGTTTTTT. Residues: CASSGFIQVRDNTGELFF.

V usage is TRBV6-1 and J usage is TRBJ2-7; D possibly uses TRBD1 or TRBD2 (6 bases each). Per the germline V gene, CDR1 is MNHNS and CDR2 is SASEGT. The CDR3 loop spans 14 amino acids. The germline V and J ends were trimmed by 11 bases and 5 bases, with 22 bases remaining between them. The CDR3 region has the DNA TGTGCCGCGGGAAATTTCGGACAGATCGACGAGCAGTACTTC. Protein sequence: CAAGNFGQIDEQYF.

The rearrangement uses TRBV6-5 and TRBJ2-2; D possibly corresponds to TRBD1 (6 bases). CDR1 and CDR2 (germline): MNHEY, SVGAGI. This CDR3 is 15 amino acids long. The V end was cut by 3 bases, the J end by 4 bases, with 12 bases between. The CDR3 loop is CASSYLQGTTGELFF. CDR3 DNA: TGTGCCAGCAGTTATCTACAGGGTACCACCGGGGAGCTGTTTTTT.

This clonotype has ten or more counts. The chain combines TRBV12-3 or TRBV12-4 with TRBJ1-6; D uncertain. The CDR3 runs 16 residues. V lost 2 bases, J lost 0 bases, and 8 bases lay in between. CDR3 amino acids: CASSLLRYSYNSPLHF. Here the CDR3 DNA reads TGTGCCAGCAGTTTATTACGGTACTCCTATAATTCACCCCTCCACTTT.

This clonotype occurred once. A much larger clonotype is one base distant, so this may be a read error. The rearrangement uses TRBV5-6 and TRBJ2-6; possible D gene TRBD1, 5 bases. Germline lookup yields CDR1 SGHDT and CDR2 YYEEEE. The CDR3 runs to 14 residues. CDR3 in DNA: TGTGCCAGCAGCTTGGACCCTGGGGCCTACGTCCTGACTTTC. It codes for CASSLDPGAYVLTF.

The CDR3 sequence is CASSESLASGMRETQYF. The CDR3 DNA is TGTGCCAGCAGTGAAAGCTTGGCTAGCGGGATGCGAGAGACCCAGTACTTC. V gene TRBV2 combines with J gene TRBJ2-5; 9 bases are shared with TRBD2. J lost 4 bases, V lost 2 bases, and 11 bases had no gene match. Germline assignment: CDR1 SNHLY and CDR2 FYNNEI. This CDR3 region has 17 residues.

This clonotype was counted at least ten times. The chain is built from TRBV19 and TRBJ1-5, with no clear D. V was shortened by 3 bases and J by 0 bases, with 12 bases between the two germline ends. This CDR3 comprises 16 residues. From germline, CDR1 is LNHDA and CDR2 SQIVND (reference sequence). CDR3: CASSMYGGTSNQPQHF. CDR3 bases: TGTGCCAGTAGTATGTATGGTGGCACTAGCAATCAGCCCCAGCATTTT.

There are many counts of this clonotype. The V gene is TRBV2, the J gene TRBJ1-1; D gene ambiguous. The CDR3 spans 13 residues. Germline V gene sequence: CDR1 SNHLY, CDR2 FYNNEI. V was pared by 6 bases and J by 4 bases, with 12 bases between. The CDR3 coding sequence is TGTGCCAGCAGGACTCTAGAGAGCACTGAAGCTTTCTTT. Encoded protein: CASRTLESTEAFF.

This clonotype has ten or more counts. In this CDR3 the conserved last residue, phenylalanine or tryptophan, is missing, so a read error is likely. No DNA is shown, since the ends of the CDR3 on it are uncertain; the CDR3 is the one TCRdb lists. This chain connects TRBV11-2 to TRBJ2-3; TRBD2 was called by the table and not checked on the DNA. Germline V gives CDR1 SGHAT, CDR2 FQNNGV. The CDR3 is 13 residues long, ends included. The CDR3 reads CASSLGTTSSLAL.

The chain has TRBV19 and TRBJ1-5; D uncertain. The CDR3 length is 13 residues. The ends were cut back, 2 bases at V and 2 bases at J, with 4 bases in the middle. The germline V gene has CDR1 LNHDA and CDR2 SQIVND (reference sequence). The CDR3 coding sequence is TGTGCCAGTAGTATATATGGCAATCAGCCCCAGCATTTT. Its protein product is CASSIYGNQPQHF. The complete variable domain, with remaining parts taken from reference TRBV19 and TRBJ1-5, reads DGGITQSPKYLFRKEGQNVTLSCEQNLNHDAMYWYRQDPGQGLRLIYYSQIVNDFQKGDIAEGYSVSREKKESFPLTVTSAQKNPTAFYLCASSIYGNQPQHFGDGTRLSIL.

This clonotype was seen ten or more times. V usage is TRBV7-2 and J usage is TRBJ1-2; D uncertain. This CDR3 is 13 amino acids long. Germline-derived CDR1 and CDR2 are SGHTA and FQGNSA. Trimming left V 3 bases short and J 2 bases short, with 7 bases between. The CDR3 nucleotides are TGTGCCAGCAGCTTTGCTCAGAACTATGGCTACACCTTC. This translates into CASSFAQNYGYTF.

The genes are TRBV27 and TRBJ2-7, with D tentatively TRBD1 (6 bases). The V and J ends lost 0 bases and 5 bases respectively, with 20 bases between them. CDR1 and CDR2 from the germline V gene are MNHEY and SMNVEV (reference sequence). This CDR3 comprises 17 residues. The CDR3 DNA follows: TGTGCCAGCAGTTTATCGATCTGGGGGCGATTAAGGCACGAGCAGTACTTC. Its translation: CASSLSIWGRLRHEQYF.

This clonotype turned up a few times. This rearrangement joins TRBV18 to TRBJ1-1; 10 bases match TRBD1. Germline CDR1 is KGHSH and CDR2 is LQKENI. The V gene end was trimmed by 3 bases and the J gene end by 5 bases; junction bases not matched to a gene: 6. The CDR3 extends over 15 amino acids. The CDR3, as DNA: TGTGCCAGCTCACCGGGACAGGGGATAAGAACTGAAGCTTTCTTT. This translates into CASSPGQGIRTEAFF.